One sample yielded the 19 T cell receptor beta chains listed below, sequenced in a study of T-cell memory formation after mild COVID-19. TCRdb re-derived calls from the 5' RACE reads in MiXCR, one entry per CDR3 protein. The data show 200,000 to 250,000 distinct CDR3 sequences, roughly 15% seen once. The sample taken for sequencing was PBMCs or a T cell subset sorted from them (not recorded which). Every receptor here comes from a man younger than 30 who had mild COVID-19 (a few samples of this study predate the infection). Cell type and time point are not known.

The chain is built from TRBV20-1 and TRBJ2-7; 7 bases agree with TRBD1. The CDR3 consists of 13 residues. Trimming cost V 3 bases and J 3 bases; bases outside gene matches: 5. Germline loops: CDR1 DFQATT, CDR2 SNEGSKA (reference sequence). The CDR3 loop reads CSASSQGYYEQYF. In DNA form, the CDR3 reads TGCAGTGCTAGTTCACAGGGGTACTACGAGCAGTACTTC.

This clonotype turned up a few times. This chain connects TRBV5-1 to TRBJ2-3, with D perhaps TRBD2 (6 bases). Trimming cost V 4 bases and J 0 bases, with 15 bases left between them. CDR1 is SGHRS, CDR2 YFSETQ, per germline. The CDR3 is made up of 16 amino acids. The CDR3 sequence: CASSQSIADSTDTQYF. CDR3 DNA sequence: TGCGCCAGCAGCCAAAGCATAGCGGACAGCACAGATACGCAGTATTTT.

V usage is TRBV20-1 and J usage is TRBJ2-2; TRBD2 is a possible D gene (5 bases). V dropped 6 bases and J dropped 0 bases, with 14 bases sitting between them. Germline V gives CDR1 DFQATT, CDR2 SNEGSKA (reference sequence). CDR3 length equals 15 residues. The CDR3 region has the DNA TGCAGTGCCCAAGCGGCCGAGACGAACACCGGGGAGCTGTTTTTT. Translation: CSAQAAETNTGELFF.

The rearrangement joins TRBV7-9 to TRBJ1-2; 9 bases agree with TRBD1. V dropped 2 bases and J dropped 13; count of bases not matched to a gene: 8. CDR1 is SEHNR and CDR2 is FQNEAQ in the germline V gene (reference sequence). The CDR3 covers 13 residues. The CDR3 spells CASSLMGQGFGTF. In DNA, the CDR3 is TGTGCCAGCAGCTTAATGGGACAGGGTTTTGGCACCTTC.

There are a few counts of this clonotype. The CDR3 DNA sequence: TGTGCCAGCAAAAAAACAGGGACCTACGAGCAGTACTTC. Residues: CASKKTGTYEQYF. V gene TRBV6-5 combines with J gene TRBJ2-7; D may be TRBD1 (6 bases). The CDR3 consists of 13 residues. Trimming stripped 7 bases from V and 2 bases from J, with 12 bases between. The germline gives CDR1 MNHEY, CDR2 SVGAGI.

This clonotype appeared many times. The chain is built from TRBV18 and TRBJ2-3; 9 bases match TRBD2. The J segment lost 2 bases and the V segment lost 1 base, leaving 4 bases of the junction unmatched. Germline loops: CDR1 KGHSH, CDR2 LQKENI. This CDR3 spans 16 amino acids. In DNA form, the CDR3 reads TGTGCCAGCTCACCACTGCGGGGGGGTTCCACAGATACGCAGTATTTT. This codes for CASSPLRGGSTDTQYF.

This chain joins TRBV9 and TRBJ2-5, with D perhaps assigned TRBD1 or TRBD2 (6 bases each). Trimming cost V 4 bases and J 5 bases, with 21 bases left between them. This CDR3 region has 16 residues. Germline values: CDR1 SGDLS, CDR2 YYNGEE. DNA for the CDR3: TGTGCCAGCAGCCAAAATCCCGGGGGCGCATGGGAGACCCAGTACTTC. This codes for CASSQNPGGAWETQYF. The full variable domain, with the rest looked up from reference TRBV9 and TRBJ2-5, is DSGVTQTPKHLITATGQRVTLRCSPRSGDLSVYWYQQSLDQGLQFLIQYYNGEERAKGNILERFSAQQFPDLHSELNLSSLELGDSALYFCASSQNPGGAWETQYFGPGTRLLVL.

The sample holds one count of this clonotype. The chain recombines TRBV28 with TRBJ1-6; tentatively, D is TRBD1 (5 bases). CDR3 length: 14 amino acids. V was pared by 10 bases and J by 8 bases, with 18 bases between. Germline CDR1 reads MDHEN; CDR2 reads SYDVKM. Here the CDR3 DNA reads TGTGCCACTTGTCGGGACCCGGGTGATTCACCCCTCCACTTT. Amino acid sequence: CATCRDPGDSPLHF.

This clonotype occurred a few times. The CDR3 DNA reads TGTGCCAGCAGCCCGAGGGACGAACCATTTGAAGCTTTCTTT. It yields the protein CASSPRDEPFEAFF. The chain combines TRBV9 with TRBJ1-1; the D gene is possibly TRBD1 (5 bases). The germline V gene has CDR1 SGDLS and CDR2 YYNGEE. V was pared by 4 bases and J by 7 bases, with 17 bases between. This CDR3 has 14 residues.

The chain has TRBV7-9 and TRBJ1-1; D remains unclear. This CDR3 region has 15 residues. Germline V gene lookup returns CDR1 SEHNR and CDR2 FQNEAQ (reference sequence). Trimming left V 5 bases short and J 1 base short, with 14 bases between. CDR3 region: CASSHPWAQNTEAFF. The CDR3 DNA reads TGTGCCAGCAGCCACCCATGGGCCCAGAACACTGAAGCTTTCTTT.

The CDR3 DNA sequence: TGCGCCAGCAGCCAAGATCGGATACACCAGCCCCAGCATTTT. As protein: CASSQDRIHQPQHF. The chain has TRBV4-1 and TRBJ1-5; D remains ambiguous. With 0 bases removed from V and 7 bases from J, the gap between germline ends came to 10 bases. Germline V gene lookup returns CDR1 MGHRA and CDR2 YSYEKL. The CDR3 runs 14 residues.

Only a few counts were recorded for this clonotype. V gene TRBV5-1 combines with J gene TRBJ2-1, with no clear D. Germline V gives CDR1 SGHRS, CDR2 YFSETQ. The germline V and J ends were trimmed by 4 bases and 8 bases, with 10 bases remaining between them. CDR3 length: 12 residues. The CDR3 region is CASSRQSDEQFF. The CDR3 DNA reads as TGCGCCAGCAGCAGACAAAGCGATGAGCAGTTCTTC.

This clonotype was observed at least ten times. This sequence joins TRBV2 and TRBJ1-6, with D maybe TRBD1 (6 bases). There are 13 residues in the CDR3. CDR1 SNHLY and CDR2 FYNNEI come from the germline V gene. Trimming took off 4 bases at V and 8 bases at J, with 9 bases between the two ends. This chain's CDR3 is CASSGDTYSPLHF. CDR3 DNA: TGTGCCAGCAGTGGGGACACATATTCACCCCTCCACTTT.

This chain joins TRBV20-1 and TRBJ1-1, with D maybe TRBD1 (5 bases). This CDR3 spans 11 amino acids. With 5 bases removed from V and 8 bases from J, the gap between germline ends came to 12 bases. Germline V lookup: CDR1 DFQATT, CDR2 SNEGSKA (reference sequence). The CDR3 DNA reads TGCAGTGCTCGGGGTGGGGGAGAAGCTTTCTTT. Residues: CSARGGGEAFF.

The rearrangement uses TRBV4-2 and TRBJ2-3; 8 nucleotides align to TRBD2. V lost 3 bases and J lost 1; bases outside the gene matches: 9. This CDR3 is 17 amino acids long. CDR1 and CDR2 (germline): LGHNA, YNFKEQ. The CDR3 sequence: CASSHLGGGKGTDTQYF. CDR3 DNA: TGTGCCAGCAGCCATCTCGGGGGGGGCAAGGGCACAGATACGCAGTATTTT.

V is TRBV7-2 and J is TRBJ1-4; 8 positions agree with TRBD1. The CDR3 loop spans 14 amino acids. V shed 2 bases, J shed 7 bases, and the junction held 3 bases outside the gene matches. From germline, CDR1 is SGHTA and CDR2 FQGNSA. This CDR3 is CASSLFGQGEKLFF. DNA for the CDR3: TGTGCCAGCAGCTTATTTGGACAGGGTGAAAAACTGTTTTTT.

The count of this clonotype is one. The J gene is TRBJ2-3, the V gene TRBV27; TRBD2 matches 11 bases. CDR1 and CDR2 from the germline V gene are MNHEY and SMNVEV (reference sequence). This CDR3 has 16 amino acids. The ends lost 5 bases at V and 3 bases at J; junction bases unmatched: 7. Here the CDR3 DNA reads TGTGCCAGCAGTCCCTCCCCTAGCGGGGGGACAGATACGCAGTATTTT. Its translation: CASSPSPSGGTDTQYF.

This clonotype was counted a few times. The chain couples TRBV3-1 to TRBJ2-7; D is ambiguous. This CDR3 region has 11 residues. V was pared by 0 bases and J by 7 bases, with 4 bases between. In germline, CDR1 is LGHDT, CDR2 YNNKEL (reference sequence). The CDR3 DNA reads TGTGCCAGCAGCCAAGACGGGGAGCAGTACTTC. This translates into CASSQDGEQYF.

The chain carries TRBV7-3 and TRBJ1-4; D is perhaps TRBD1 (5 bases). Trimming shortened V by 3 bases and J by 11 bases, and 10 bases separated the two germline ends. The germline CDR1 and CDR2 sequences are SGHTA and FQGTGA. This CDR3 spans 12 amino acids. Here the CDR3 DNA reads TGTGCCAGCAGCTTGAATCGGGGGAAACTGTTTTTT. The encoded protein is CASSLNRGKLFF.